The next 28 T cell receptor beta chains were all read from a single sample in a study of control samples from healthy donors and cancer patients. Some clones are missing from TCRdb's copy, which holds only in-frame ones; the method was immunoSEQ multiplex PCR. The data show 100,000 to 150,000 clones, 80% to 95% seen once. The sample was blood. Receptors were obtained from a man aged 18-30 years in good health.

The rearrangement links TRBV11-2 to TRBJ2-3; 11 bases align to TRBD2. V gave up 5 bases and J gave up 3 bases; unmatched junction bases: 4. The CDR3 is made up of 15 amino acids. Germline V CDR1 and CDR2: SGHAT, FQNNGV. The DNA for the CDR3 is TGTGCCAGCAGCGTTAGCGGGGGGGCAACAGATACGCAGTATTTT. Translation: CASSVSGGATDTQYF.

This clone appeared once. J is TRBJ1-5 and V is TRBV24-1; D may be TRBD1 (6 bases). The CDR3 spans 13 residues. Deletions cut 8 bases from V and 7 bases from J, with 14 bases between. CDR1 is KGHDR, CDR2 SFDVKD, per germline. The CDR3 DNA sequence: TGTGCCACCAAGGATCAGGGGTCCCAGCCCCAGCATTTT. This encodes CATKDQGSQPQHF.

V usage is TRBV7-9 and J usage is TRBJ2-7; no clear D. The V gene's germline CDR1 is SEHNR and CDR2 FQNEAQ (reference sequence). V lost 4 bases to trimming and J lost 6 bases, with 10 bases between them. The CDR3 spans 12 residues. In nucleotides, the CDR3 is TGTGCCAGCAGCTCGGATACCGCCGAGCAGTACTTC. Translation: CASSSDTAEQYF. Full variable domain (missing parts from reference TRBV7-9 and TRBJ2-7): DTGVSQNPRHKITKRGQNVTFRCDPISEHNRLYWYRQTLGQGPEFLTYFQNEAQLEKSRLLSDRFSAERPKGSFSTLEIQRTEQGDSAMYLCASSSDTAEQYFGPGTRLTVT.

The CDR3, as DNA: TGTGCCAGCAAGGCCCACGGAGGAAACACCATATATTTT. Translated, it gives CASKAHGGNTIYF. The chain is built from TRBV6-5 and TRBJ1-3; D uncertain. Per the germline V gene, CDR1 is MNHEY and CDR2 is SVGAGI. With 7 bases removed from V and 4 bases from J, the gap between germline ends came to 11 bases. The CDR3 runs to 13 residues.

The chain combines TRBV19 with TRBJ2-7, with TRBD1 matching 7 bases. The trim removed 3 bases at V and 3 bases at J, leaving 5 bases unmatched. Germline V CDR1 and CDR2: LNHDA, SQIVND (reference sequence). The CDR3 has 14 amino acids. In DNA form, the CDR3 reads TGTGCCAGTAGTATGAGACAGGGAAACTACGAGCAGTACTTC. This sequence encodes CASSMRQGNYEQYF.

This chain joins TRBV5-1 and TRBJ2-5; D may be TRBD1 (5 bases). Germline CDR1 SGHRS, CDR2 YFSETQ. CDR3 length equals 17 residues. Trimming cost V 0 bases and J 0 bases, with 15 bases left between them. The CDR3 region has the DNA TGCGCCAGCAGCTTGGTTACCAGGGCCTCCAACCAAGAGACCCAGTACTTC. Translating gives CASSLVTRASNQETQYF.

This chain joins TRBV7-9 and TRBJ1-1; 10 nucleotides line up with TRBD1. V was clipped by 5 bases and J by 3 bases; unmatched bases: 15. Germline V gene data show CDR1 as SEHNR and CDR2 as FQNEAQ (reference sequence). The CDR3 runs 18 residues. In DNA form, the CDR3 reads TGTGCCAGCAGCATCCGAGACAGGGGGCGGAAGGGGGACACTGAAGCTTTCTTT. Its translation: CASSIRDRGRKGDTEAFF.

This clone was observed once. The chain uses TRBV3-1 (or the pseudogene TRBV3-2) and TRBJ2-1, with a tentative D call TRBD1 (5 bases). The germline gives CDR1 LGHDT, CDR2 YNNKEL (reference sequence). V was trimmed by 0 bases and J by 5 bases, leaving 14 bases between them. The CDR3 totals 16 residues. CDR3 sequence (DNA): TGTGCCAGCAGCCAAGATAGGGGTGGGGTTAACAATGAGCAGTTCTTC. Translation gives CASSQDRGGVNNEQFF.

The rearrangement links TRBV5-1 to TRBJ2-5, with 11 bases that match TRBD2. Germline lookup yields CDR1 SGHRS and CDR2 YFSETQ. The CDR3 consists of 13 residues. V shed 4 bases and J 5 bases; nucleotides not matched to a gene: 1. The CDR3 coding sequence is TGCGCCAGCAGCATAGCGGGGGGGGAGACCCAGTACTTC. Protein: CASSIAGGETQYF.

The chain carries TRBV5-1 and TRBJ2-3; the D gene is possibly TRBD2 (6 bases). In germline, CDR1 is SGHRS, CDR2 YFSETQ. The CDR3 sequence is 16 residues long. Trimming removed 4 bases at V and 6 bases at J, with 21 bases between. CDR3 amino acids: CASSPRGESGEDTQYF. The CDR3 region has the DNA TGCGCCAGCAGCCCGAGGGGTGAGTCGGGGGAGGATACGCAGTATTTT.

The chain uses TRBV19 and TRBJ2-1; 8 positions match TRBD2. This CDR3 has 17 amino acids. Per germline, CDR1 LNHDA and CDR2 SQIVND (reference sequence). The junction had 14 bases not matched to a gene; V was cut back by 5 bases and J by 5 bases. CDR3 sequence (DNA): TGTGCCAGTAGTTCCGTTACCGGGGGGGCAAACGACAATGAGCAGTTCTTC. Its protein is CASSSVTGGANDNEQFF.

This clone is a singleton in its sample. This chain links TRBV27 with TRBJ1-6; D is ambiguous. Germline V gives CDR1 MNHEY, CDR2 SMNVEV (reference sequence). Trimming removed 2 bases at V and 9 bases at J, with 5 bases between. The CDR3 consists of 12 residues. The CDR3 nucleotides read TGTGCCAGCAGTTTAGCTAGTTCACCCCTCCACTTT. It is translated as CASSLASSPLHF.

The chain is built from TRBV27 and TRBJ1-2, with D possibly matching TRBD1 (5 bases). With 2 bases removed from V and 4 bases from J, the gap between germline ends came to 8 bases. The CDR3 extends over 13 amino acids. Looked up from germline, CDR1 is MNHEY and CDR2 is SMNVEV (reference sequence). CDR3 bases: TGTGCCAGCAGTTTAGGGGGGTTCTATGGCTACACCTTC. Its translation: CASSLGGFYGYTF.

The genes are TRBV7-9 and TRBJ1-5; TRBD1 agrees at 11 bases. In germline, CDR1 is SEHNR, CDR2 FQNEAQ (reference sequence). The CDR3 spans 14 residues. V lost 4 bases and J lost 6; bases outside the gene matches: 2. In nucleotides, the CDR3 is TGTGCCAGCAGCTCGGACAGGGGGCCTCAGCCCCAGCATTTT. Translating it yields CASSSDRGPQPQHF.

The chain joins TRBV2 to TRBJ1-1, with TRBD1 as a possible D gene (6 bases). With 6 bases removed from V and 7 bases from J, the gap between germline ends came to 12 bases. The CDR3 consists of 12 residues. Germline V gene data show CDR1 as SNHLY and CDR2 as FYNNEI. This chain's CDR3 is CASRTDRIEAFF. The CDR3, as DNA: TGTGCCAGCAGAACAGACAGGATTGAAGCTTTCTTT.

The chain carries TRBV28 and TRBJ1-5; perhaps TRBD1 as D (6 bases). Germline CDR1 MDHEN, CDR2 SYDVKM. This CDR3 region has 16 residues. Trimming left V 5 bases short and J 1 base short, with 15 bases between. CDR3 bases: TGTGCCAGCAGTCCACAGGGTTTTGGAAGCAATCAGCCCCAGCATTTT. This translates into CASSPQGFGSNQPQHF.

The gene calls are TRBV29-1 and TRBJ1-1; D call uncertain. The CDR3 consists of 12 residues. CDR1 and CDR2 (germline): SQVTM, ANQGSEA. Trimming left V 4 bases short and J 0 bases short, with 6 bases between. This CDR3 is CSVGTVNTEAFF. CDR3 nucleotides: TGCAGCGTTGGGACGGTGAACACTGAAGCTTTCTTT.

V and J are TRBV4-1 and TRBJ2-5; TRBD1 aligns across 8 bases. The CDR3 has 17 residues. Germline-derived CDR1 and CDR2 are MGHRA and YSYEKL. V was pared by 2 bases and J by 0 bases, with 8 bases of the junction left unmatched. DNA for the CDR3: TGCGCCAGCAGCCAAAGCCCCGGGACAGGATACCAAGAGACCCAGTACTTC. It specifies CASSQSPGTGYQETQYF.

This chain connects TRBV3-1 (or the pseudogene TRBV3-2) to TRBJ2-5; D is uncertain. CDR3 length equals 16 residues. Germline-derived CDR1 and CDR2 are LGHDT and YNNKEL (reference sequence). The germline V and J ends were trimmed by 4 bases and 2 bases, with 17 bases remaining between them. In nucleotides, the CDR3 is TGTGCCAGCAGCCCCGAAAAGCGCCTAGGGCAAGAGACCCAGTACTTC. It encodes CASSPEKRLGQETQYF.

This rearrangement joins TRBV10-3 to TRBJ2-3; 12 bases align to TRBD2. J gave up 6 bases and V 4 bases, and 5 bases lay outside the gene matches. The length of the CDR3 is 15 residues. CDR1 ENHRY and CDR2 SYGVKD come from the germline V gene. The CDR3 coding sequence is TGTGCCATCAGTGCTAGCGGGGGGGCGGCGGATACGCAGTATTTT. Translation gives CAISASGGAADTQYF.

The chain joins TRBV9 to TRBJ2-2; D may be TRBD2 (6 bases). Trimming pared 1 base from V and 4 bases from J, leaving 11 bases between. Germline V CDR1 and CDR2: SGDLS, YYNGEE. This CDR3 has 15 residues. CDR3 sequence reads: CASSVSGVGTGELFF. In DNA, the CDR3 is TGTGCCAGCAGCGTATCGGGAGTAGGCACCGGGGAGCTGTTTTTT.

J is TRBJ1-1 and V is TRBV7-9, with TRBD1 matching over 8 bases. Germline V gene lookup returns CDR1 SEHNR and CDR2 FQNEAQ (reference sequence). V was clipped by 6 bases and J by 1 base; unmatched bases: 10. CDR3 size: 16 residues. The CDR3 nucleotides are TGTGCCAGCAGTTTGATCGGACAGGGTAGGAACACTGAAGCTTTCTTT. It is translated as CASSLIGQGRNTEAFF.

This clone was seen a handful of times. V gene TRBV4-1 combines with J gene TRBJ2-6; 7 bases are a match to TRBD2. Germline CDR1 reads MGHRA; CDR2 reads YSYEKL. V dropped 4 bases and J dropped 0; count of bases not matched to a gene: 6. CDR3 length equals 17 residues. The CDR3 DNA is TGCGCCAGCAGCCGGGGGGGACTAATCTCTGGGGCCAACGTCCTGACTTTC. It is translated as CASSRGGLISGANVLTF.

The chain uses TRBV11-3 and TRBJ2-2; 10 bases are shared with TRBD2. CDR3 length: 18 residues. V lost 4 bases to trimming and J lost 1 base; unmatched junction nucleotides: 9. In germline, CDR1 is SGHNT, CDR2 YENEEA. DNA of the CDR3: TGTGCCAGCAGCTCGACCGGACTAGCGGCCCTGAACACCGGGGAGCTGTTTTTT. It codes for CASSSTGLAALNTGELFF.

The V gene is TRBV6-1, the J gene TRBJ2-7, with TRBD1 matching over 8 bases. The CDR3 length is 14 residues. Looked up from germline, CDR1 is MNHNS and CDR2 is SASEGT. Unmatched junction bases numbered 5, after V lost 5 bases and J lost 2 bases. The CDR3 sequence is CASSFPGQAYEQYF. Written as DNA, the CDR3 is TGTGCCAGCAGTTTTCCGGGACAGGCCTACGAGCAGTACTTC.

This chain links TRBV12-1 with TRBJ1-2; the tabulated D call, TRBD1, remains unverified against the DNA. TRBV12-1 is a pseudogene segment. This CDR3 comprises 15 residues. The CDR3 loop is CASSLTTGGRYGYTF. In DNA, the CDR3 is TGTGCCAGCAGCTTGACGACAGGGGGAAGATATGGCTACACCTTC.

The chain links TRBV6-1 to TRBJ2-7, with D possibly TRBD2 on 6 matching bases. This CDR3 has 14 residues. Germline CDR1 and CDR2: MNHNS and SASEGT. V was clipped by 2 bases and J by 5 bases, with 13 bases between them. CDR3 DNA: TGTGCCAGCAGTGAATTCGGAGGGCGGGACGAGCAGTACTTC. Its protein is CASSEFGGRDEQYF.

This rearrangement joins TRBV3-1 (or the pseudogene TRBV3-2) to TRBJ1-4; no reliable D call. Germline CDR1 and CDR2: LGHDT and YNNKEL (reference sequence). CDR3 length equals 13 residues. The V gene lost 2 bases and the J gene lost 7 bases, with 8 bases spanning the gap. In nucleotides, the CDR3 is TGTGCCAGCAGCCAACGGGAGGGTGAAAAACTGTTTTTT. Its translation: CASSQREGEKLFF.